This passage covers 4 T cell receptor beta chains from one sample sequenced in a study of CD8+ T cells in alopecia areata. As to treatment: oral pan-JAK inhibitor, 5-10 mg twice daily. Sequencing used cDNA as its template, made by extracting RNA and reverse transcribing it. TCRdb's table, derived via immunoSEQ multiplex PCR, lists solely in-frame clones and lacks some. Of 100,000 to 130,000 clones listed, about 83% are singletons. Specimen: CD8+ T cells sorted from blood, collected at week 24, from a patient treated with tofacitinib. Source of these receptors: a human donor with alopecia areata.

The chain combines TRBV7-9 with TRBJ1-2; no firm D call. In germline, CDR1 is SEHNR, CDR2 FQNEAQ (reference sequence). This CDR3 is built from 15 residues. Between the trimmed V and J ends, which lost 5 bases and 5 bases, there was a span of 18 bases. The CDR3 DNA follows: TGTGCCAGCAGCCTTTGGACCGCTCAAGGATATGGCTACACCTTC. Protein: CASSLWTAQGYGYTF. Full variable domain (missing parts from reference TRBV7-9 and TRBJ1-2): DTGVSQNPRHKITKRGQNVTFRCDPISEHNRLYWYRQTLGQGPEFLTYFQNEAQLEKSRLLSDRFSAERPKGSFSTLEIQRTEQGDSAMYLCASSLWTAQGYGYTFGSGTRLTVV.

On this clone: This likely traces to a read error, being one base from a far larger clone. The chain employs TRBV7-3 and TRBJ1-2; 7 bases map to TRBD1. Germline V gene data show CDR1 as SGHTA and CDR2 as FQGTGA. V lost 3 bases to trimming and J lost 4 bases; unmatched junction nucleotides: 11. This CDR3 is 16 amino acids long. The CDR3 region has the DNA TGTGCCAGCAGCTTTACAGGGGAAACGGCGGGCTATGGCTACACCTTC. This codes for CASSFTGETAGYGYTF.

V and J are TRBV27 and TRBJ2-7, with TRBD2 matching over 10 bases. The CDR3 contains 15 residues. V shed 2 bases and J 3 bases; nucleotides not matched to a gene: 4. Germline CDR1 reads MNHEY; CDR2 reads SMNVEV (reference sequence). The CDR3 DNA reads as TGTGCCAGCAGTTTAGAGGGACTAGCGCTCTACGAGCAGTACTTC. Translation gives CASSLEGLALYEQYF.

This clone was seen just once. V usage is TRBV4-1 and J usage is TRBJ2-7; the match to TRBD1 covers 11 bases. CDR1 and CDR2 (germline): MGHRA, YSYEKL. This CDR3 has 14 amino acids. With V trimmed by 2 bases and J by 7 bases, 4 bases remained unmatched. CDR3 sequence: CASSQPGTGGEQYF. CDR3 bases: TGCGCCAGCAGCCAACCCGGGACAGGGGGTGAGCAGTACTTC.